This is a list of T cell receptor beta chains from one sample in a study of response to subunit inactivated influenza vaccine. TCRdb re-analysed the RT-PCR reads in MiXCR, keeping a single row per CDR3 protein. This sample has 550,000 to 650,000 distinct CDR3 sequences, with around 11% found just once. Sequencing used PBMCs from blood, obtained on the day of vaccination. Every receptor here comes from a man aged 45-65 years who received an inactivated influenza vaccine. Each CDR3 is given with its conserved first and last residue. A D gene is named only where the DNA matches it firmly. Where a row states a size, it is once, few, many or the class of an expanded clone; other rows omit it.

J gene	V gene	clone size	D gene	CDR3 protein	CDR3 DNA
TRBJ2-7	TRBV27	few	TRBD2	CASKKSTSGTYEQYF	TGTGCCAGCAAAAAATCGACTAGCGGGACCTACGAGCAGTACTTC
TRBJ2-7	TRBV7-9	few	-	CASSSTGQNYEQYF	TGTGCCAGCAGCTCCACCGGACAGAACTACGAGCAGTACTTC
TRBJ2-5	TRBV3-1	few	-	CASSQDLDQETQYF	TGTGCCAGCAGCCAAGATTTGGACCAAGAGACCCAGTACTTC
TRBJ2-3	TRBV7-2	many	-	CASSLSTGDTQYF	TGTGCCAGCAGCTTATCGACGGGGGATACGCAGTATTTT
TRBJ2-3	TRBV29-1	many	-	CSVASGLTDTQYF	TGCAGCGTTGCCAGCGGACTCACAGATACGCAGTATTTT
TRBJ2-7	TRBV27	-	TRBD2	CASSLGGRAGEQYF	TGTGCCAGCAGTTTAGGCGGGAGGGCCGGGGAGCAGTACTTC
TRBJ1-6	TRBV12-3/TRBV12-4	few	TRBD1	CASSPGTGVYNSPLHF	TGTGCCAGCAGCCCCGGGACAGGCGTTTATAATTCACCCCTCCACTTT
TRBJ2-3	TRBV11-1	-	TRBD2	CASSLEWSGGAGGTDTQYF	TGTGCCAGCAGCTTAGAGTGGAGCGGGGGGGCCGGGGGCACAGATACGCAGTATTTT
TRBJ2-5	TRBV12-3/TRBV12-4	few	-	CASTTTDRFQETQYF	TGTGCCAGCACCACAACGGACAGATTCCAAGAGACCCAGTACTTC
TRBJ2-5	TRBV7-9	-	TRBD2	CASSFSGSFETQYF	TGTGCCAGCAGTTTCAGCGGGAGTTTCGAGACCCAGTACTTC
TRBJ2-7	TRBV7-8	-	-	CASSHRHSEQYF	TGTGCCAGCAGCCATCGACATAGCGAGCAGTACTTC
TRBJ2-7	TRBV12-3/TRBV12-4	few	-	CASSLRAGYEQYF	TGTGCCAGCAGTCTGCGCGCGGGATACGAGCAGTACTTC
TRBJ2-1	TRBV9	-	-	CASSVMDEQFF	TGTGCCAGCAGCGTAATGGATGAGCAGTTCTTC
TRBJ2-1	TRBV7-2	few	-	CASSPAAVRVDEQFF	TGTGCCAGCAGCCCGGCTGCGGTCCGGGTAGATGAGCAGTTCTTC
TRBJ2-5	TRBV5-1	-	TRBD1	CASSSAGQGQETQYF	TGCGCCAGCAGCTCCGCGGGACAGGGCCAAGAGACCCAGTACTTC
TRBJ2-2	TRBV5-1	many	TRBD1	CASSSSGTAKGELFF	TGCGCCAGCAGCTCTTCCGGGACAGCGAAAGGGGAGCTGTTTTTT
TRBJ1-1	TRBV12-3/TRBV12-4	-	TRBD1	CASSLGTGYLRWADTEAFF	TGTGCCAGCAGTTTAGGGACAGGGTATTTAAGATGGGCTGACACTGAAGCTTTCTTT
TRBJ2-1	TRBV24-1	-	-	CATSDLLAEGVNEQFF	TGTGCCACCAGTGATTTGCTAGCGGAGGGGGTCAATGAGCAGTTCTTC
TRBJ1-2	TRBV27	-	TRBD1	CASRPLGTGNYGYTF	TGTGCCAGCAGGCCCCTCGGGACAGGGAACTATGGCTACACCTTC
TRBJ2-7	TRBV28	-	TRBD2	CASSSSGLAGVYEQYF	TGTGCCAGCAGTTCATCGGGACTAGCGGGAGTGTACGAGCAGTACTTC
TRBJ1-2	TRBV19	-	-	CATQPGSGGYTF	TGTGCCACCCAACCCGGGTCTGGGGGCTACACCTTC
TRBJ2-5	TRBV28	-	TRBD2	CASGGRFFGGRGGTQYF	TGTGCCAGCGGCGGAAGATTTTTCGGCGGGAGGGGAGGGACCCAGTACTTC
TRBJ2-1	TRBV28	few	-	CASSPKRGSAAYNEQFF	TGTGCCAGCAGTCCCAAGCGTGGGTCAGCTGCATACAATGAGCAGTTCTTC
TRBJ2-7	TRBV7-6	few	-	CASSSTGTFYEQYF	TGTGCCAGCAGCTCTACCGGGACCTTCTACGAGCAGTACTTC
TRBJ2-1	TRBV2	many	-	CASSEADRTEQFF	TGTGCCAGCAGTGAAGCGGACCGGACAGAGCAGTTCTTC
TRBJ2-2	TRBV6-2/TRBV6-3	-	-	CASSYSLDAGELFF	TGTGCCAGCAGTTACTCGCTGGACGCCGGGGAGCTGTTTTTT
TRBJ2-3	TRBV20-1	few	TRBD1	CSAGQDTDDQYF	TGCAGTGCCGGACAGGACACCGACGACCAGTATTTT
TRBJ2-6	TRBV6-2/TRBV6-3	few	TRBD2	CASSLTDLLAGENAGANVLTF	TGTGCCAGCAGTCTCACGGACTTACTAGCGGGAGAAAATGCTGGGGCCAACGTCCTGACTTTC
TRBJ2-1	TRBV5-1	-	TRBD1	CASSLKGQGTHNEQFF	TGCGCCAGCAGCTTGAAAGGACAGGGGACCCACAATGAGCAGTTCTTC
TRBJ1-1	TRBV18	-	TRBD1	CASSPSLQGATTEAFF	TGTGCCAGCTCACCATCCCTCCAGGGGGCGACCACTGAAGCTTTCTTT
TRBJ1-5	TRBV5-5	-	-	CASSLVPGRGQPQHF	TGTGCCAGCAGCTTGGTGCCGGGGAGAGGGCAGCCCCAGCATTTT
TRBJ2-7	TRBV28	-	-	CASSYLQARPRDEQYF	TGTGCCAGCAGTTACCTCCAGGCACGGCCGCGGGACGAGCAGTACTTC
TRBJ2-3	TRBV19	few	-	CASSIWTTDTQYF	TGTGCCAGTAGTATTTGGACGACTGATACGCAGTATTTT
TRBJ1-6	TRBV6-2/TRBV6-3	many	-	CASSFHRDGSAPLHF	TGTGCCAGCAGTTTCCACCGGGACGGGAGCGCACCCCTCCACTTT
TRBJ2-2	TRBV11-1	-	-	CASSIGGYTGELFF	TGTGCCAGCAGCATAGGAGGTTACACCGGGGAGCTGTTTTTT
TRBJ1-5	TRBV4-3	-	TRBD1	CASSHRQGHDQPQHF	TGCGCCAGCAGCCATCGACAGGGGCATGATCAGCCCCAGCATTTT
TRBJ2-7	TRBV6-5	many	-	CASSPGFYEQYF	TGTGCCAGCTCCCCGGGATTCTACGAGCAGTACTTC
TRBJ1-2	TRBV27	-	TRBD1	CASSSGQGIGGYTF	TGTGCCAGCAGTTCGGGACAGGGGATCGGTGGCTACACCTTC
TRBJ2-7	TRBV20-1	few	-	CSAGGQEDYEQYF	TGCAGTGCTGGGGGGCAGGAAGACTACGAGCAGTACTTC
TRBJ1-5	TRBV2	-	-	CASSELGSGQPQHF	TGTGCCAGCAGTGAACTAGGTTCGGGCCAGCCCCAGCATTTT
TRBJ2-2	TRBV5-1	few	TRBD2	CASRDSPSGTGELFF	TGCGCCAGCAGAGATAGTCCTAGCGGGACCGGGGAGCTGTTTTTT
TRBJ2-3	TRBV28	-	TRBD1	CASSPGDREVDTQYF	TGTGCCAGCAGTCCCGGGGACAGGGAAGTTGATACGCAGTATTTT
TRBJ1-2	TRBV4-1	many	-	CASSQDSGGNYGYTF	TGCGCCAGCAGCCAAGATTCTGGGGGTAACTATGGCTACACCTTC
TRBJ2-1	TRBV20-1	few	-	CSARVNEQFF	TGCAGTGCTAGAGTTAATGAGCAGTTCTTC
TRBJ2-1	TRBV10-3	-	TRBD2	CAISGSKLAGENEQFF	TGTGCCATCAGTGGGTCGAAATTAGCGGGAGAGAATGAGCAGTTCTTC
TRBJ1-6	TRBV27	few	-	CASSPTRDIWHNSPLHF	TGTGCCAGCAGTCCAACTCGGGACATCTGGCATAATTCACCCCTCCACTTT
TRBJ2-3	TRBV29-1	-	-	CSVVAATGPLDTQYF	TGCAGCGTTGTAGCCGCGACAGGCCCTCTAGATACGCAGTATTTT
TRBJ2-1	TRBV12-3/TRBV12-4	many	-	CASSFGDLRQFF	TGTGCCAGCAGTTTCGGGGACTTAAGGCAGTTCTTC
TRBJ2-1	TRBV20-1	few	TRBD2	CSARAPEGLAGGQLVYNEQFF	TGCAGTGCTAGAGCACCCGAGGGACTAGCGGGGGGCCAACTCGTATACAATGAGCAGTTCTTC
TRBJ2-2	TRBV4-3	-	TRBD2	CASSRRLAGAGELFF	TGCGCCAGCAGCCGGAGACTAGCGGGAGCCGGGGAGCTGTTTTTT
TRBJ2-1	TRBV7-2	-	TRBD2	CASSRPSGPGDEQFF	TGTGCCAGCAGTCGTCCTAGCGGACCAGGCGATGAGCAGTTCTTC
TRBJ1-3	TRBV5-1	-	-	CASSQQANSGNTIYF	TGCGCCAGCAGCCAACAGGCGAACTCTGGAAACACCATATATTTT
TRBJ2-2	TRBV6-1	many	-	CASRVDRGTGELFF	TGTGCCAGCAGGGTCGATCGGGGCACCGGGGAGCTGTTTTTT
TRBJ2-7	TRBV25-1	few	-	CASSGQVIYEQYF	TGTGCCAGCAGTGGACAGGTGATCTACGAGCAGTACTTC
TRBJ2-5	TRBV12-3/TRBV12-4	many	-	CASSQQGSETQYF	TGTGCCAGCAGCCAACAGGGATCCGAGACCCAGTACTTC
TRBJ2-5	TRBV12-3/TRBV12-4	-	-	CASSLGQGGTQYF	TGTGCCAGCAGTTTAGGGCAGGGGGGGACCCAGTACTTC
TRBJ2-1	TRBV20-1	-	-	CSAPPQLSYNEQFF	TGCAGTGCCCCACCCCAACTTTCTTACAATGAGCAGTTCTTC
TRBJ2-7	TRBV3-1	few	TRBD2	CAGAGGAYEQYF	TGTGCCGGGGCGGGGGGCGCATACGAGCAGTACTTC
TRBJ2-3	TRBV10-3	few	TRBD1	CATRDRSTDTQYF	TGTGCCACCAGGGACAGAAGCACAGATACGCAGTATTTT
TRBJ1-2	TRBV10-3	-	TRBD1	CAISETTGAGGYTF	TGTGCCATCAGTGAGACCACAGGGGCGGGTGGCTACACCTTC